The clone carrying this T cell receptor (beta chain) has more than one count but fewer than ten. The CDR3 end lies 3 residues beyond the end of the read and is filled in from the germline J gene. The data belong to a study of T cell clonality in common variable immunodeficiency. Clones were sequenced by immunoSEQ multiplex PCR, and TCRdb holds only the in-frame ones, with some missing. In total the sample includes around 47,000 clones, none of them seen once. This CDR3 is 15 amino acids long. CDR1 LNHDA and CDR2 SQIVND come from the germline V gene (reference sequence). V was clipped by 6 bases and J by 7 bases, with 19 bases between them.

The chain has TRBV19 and TRBJ2-1; D possibly corresponds to TRBD1 (6 bases). Sample: peripheral blood mononuclear cells. This TCR was sampled from a person aged 18-70 years in good health. The CDR3 loop reads CASRPWGPGENEQFF. Partial CDR3 DNA: TGTGCCAGTAGACCTTGGGGTCCAGGGGAGAATGAG.